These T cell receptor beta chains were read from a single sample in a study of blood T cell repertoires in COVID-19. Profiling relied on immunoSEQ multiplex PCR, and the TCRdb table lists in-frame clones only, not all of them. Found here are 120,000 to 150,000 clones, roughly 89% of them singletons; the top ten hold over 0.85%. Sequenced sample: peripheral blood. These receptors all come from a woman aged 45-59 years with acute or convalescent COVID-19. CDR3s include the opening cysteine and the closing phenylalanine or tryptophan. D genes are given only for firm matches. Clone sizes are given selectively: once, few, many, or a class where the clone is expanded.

cdr3_nt: TGTGCTAGTGGTTTGGTACAGGGGATCTCTGGAAACACCATATATTTT
cdr3_aa: CASGLVQGISGNTIYF
j_call: TRBJ1-3
v_call: TRBV12-5
clone_size: few
d_call: TRBD1

cdr3_nt: TGTGCCAGCAGTTACAGGGGGCTGAACTATGGCTACACCTTC
cdr3_aa: CASSYRGLNYGYTF
j_call: TRBJ1-2
v_call: TRBV27
clone_size: .
d_call: TRBD1

cdr3_nt: TGTGCCAGCAGCCAAGCTACGACCTACGAGCAGTACTTC
cdr3_aa: CASSQATTYEQYF
j_call: TRBJ2-7
v_call: TRBV4-2
clone_size: .
d_call: .

cdr3_nt: TGTGCCAGCAGTGAAGGCAGGGGGAATGAAAAACTGTTTTTT
cdr3_aa: CASSEGRGNEKLFF
j_call: TRBJ1-4
v_call: TRBV2
clone_size: .
d_call: TRBD1

cdr3_nt: TGTGCCAGCCTAGACGAGACCCAGTACTTC
cdr3_aa: CASLDETQYF
j_call: TRBJ2-5
v_call: TRBV10-3
clone_size: .
d_call: .

cdr3_nt: TGTGCCAGCTCACCATCCGCAGGGAAGGGAAACACCATATATTTT
cdr3_aa: CASSPSAGKGNTIYF
j_call: TRBJ1-3
v_call: TRBV18
clone_size: .
d_call: .

cdr3_nt: TGTGCCAGCAGTCGAAGACTAGCGGCTAGCACAGATACGCAGTATTTT
cdr3_aa: CASSRRLAASTDTQYF
j_call: TRBJ2-3
v_call: TRBV27
clone_size: .
d_call: TRBD2

cdr3_nt: TGTGCCAGCAGCCCTAGGACAGGGGGTATGAACACTGAAGCTTTCTTT
cdr3_aa: CASSPRTGGMNTEAFF
j_call: TRBJ1-1
v_call: TRBV3-1/TRBV3-2
clone_size: .
d_call: TRBD1

cdr3_nt: TGTGCCAGCAGCGTAGTGGACTATTCCTATGAGCAGTTCTTC
cdr3_aa: CASSVVDYSYEQFF
j_call: TRBJ2-1
v_call: TRBV9
clone_size: .
d_call: .

cdr3_nt: TGCGCCAGCAGCGAAACAGGGGGCGGGCAGCCCCAGCATTTT
cdr3_aa: CASSETGGGQPQHF
j_call: TRBJ1-5
v_call: TRBV5-1
clone_size: .
d_call: TRBD1

cdr3_nt: TGTGCCAGCAGCTTAGCGGGCGGGACAGGGGCTCAGAATGAGCAGTTCTTC
cdr3_aa: CASSLAGGTGAQNEQFF
j_call: TRBJ2-1
v_call: TRBV7-8
clone_size: .
d_call: TRBD1

cdr3_nt: TGTGCCAGCAGTTACCCTGACGGTGATAGCGGGACTAATGAGCAGTTCTTC
cdr3_aa: CASSYPDGDSGTNEQFF
j_call: TRBJ2-1
v_call: TRBV6-2/TRBV6-3
clone_size: once
d_call: TRBD2

cdr3_nt: TGTGCCAGCAGCTGGGACAGGGGGATAGGCATGAACACTGAAGCTTTCTTT
cdr3_aa: CASSWDRGIGMNTEAFF
j_call: TRBJ1-1
v_call: TRBV7-9
clone_size: few
d_call: TRBD1

cdr3_nt: TGTGCCAGCAGCCAAGGCTTCGGAGCTTTCTTT
cdr3_aa: CASSQGFGAFF
j_call: TRBJ1-1
v_call: TRBV14
clone_size: .
d_call: .

cdr3_nt: TGTGCCAGCAGCCAGCACGACAGGGGAGGATTCGACTATGGCTACACCTTC
cdr3_aa: CASSQHDRGGFDYGYTF
j_call: TRBJ1-2
v_call: TRBV3-1/TRBV3-2
clone_size: .
d_call: TRBD1

cdr3_nt: TGTGCCAGCAGCGAGCGCCTTTTTATCTCACCCCTCCACTTT
cdr3_aa: CASSERLFISPLHF
j_call: TRBJ1-6
v_call: TRBV2
clone_size: .
d_call: .

cdr3_nt: TGTGCCTGGAGTAGGGACAGCGCAAGCTCCTATAATTCACCCCTCCACTTT
cdr3_aa: CAWSRDSASSYNSPLHF
j_call: TRBJ1-6
v_call: TRBV30
clone_size: .
d_call: TRBD1

cdr3_nt: TGTGCCAGCAGTGGGACAGGGTTAGGGACAGATACGCAGTATTTT
cdr3_aa: CASSGTGLGTDTQYF
j_call: TRBJ2-3
v_call: TRBV2
clone_size: .
d_call: TRBD1

cdr3_nt: TGTGCCTGGAGTCAGGGTATGAACACTGAAGCTTTCTTT
cdr3_aa: CAWSQGMNTEAFF
j_call: TRBJ1-1
v_call: TRBV30
clone_size: .
d_call: .

cdr3_nt: TGTGCCAGCAGCGCAACCTCGACAGGGAATACGCAGTATTTT
cdr3_aa: CASSATSTGNTQYF
j_call: TRBJ2-3
v_call: TRBV7-6
clone_size: .
d_call: TRBD1

cdr3_nt: TGTGCCAGCAGTAACCGGGAGACCTACACAGATACGCAGTATTTT
cdr3_aa: CASSNRETYTDTQYF
j_call: TRBJ2-3
v_call: TRBV25-1
clone_size: .
d_call: .

cdr3_nt: TGTGCCAGCAGCTTAAGTAGGGGCTCGAACACCGGGGAGCTGTTTTTT
cdr3_aa: CASSLSRGSNTGELFF
j_call: TRBJ2-2
v_call: TRBV7-3
clone_size: .
d_call: .

cdr3_nt: TGTGCCAGCAGTAGACTAGCGGGAGGGTTCACAGATACGCAGTATTTT
cdr3_aa: CASSRLAGGFTDTQYF
j_call: TRBJ2-3
v_call: TRBV13
clone_size: .
d_call: TRBD2

cdr3_nt: TGTGCCAGCAGTAGACCAGGGGGGAGCACTGAAGCTTTCTTT
cdr3_aa: CASSRPGGSTEAFF
j_call: TRBJ1-1
v_call: TRBV2
clone_size: .
d_call: TRBD1

cdr3_nt: TGTGCCAGCAGCCCTAGCGGGGGTACGCAGTATTTT
cdr3_aa: CASSPSGGTQYF
j_call: TRBJ2-3
v_call: TRBV4-2
clone_size: .
d_call: TRBD2

cdr3_nt: TGTGCCAGCAGGGGCACAGGGCTCCCTGAAGCTTTCTTT
cdr3_aa: CASRGTGLPEAFF
j_call: TRBJ1-1
v_call: TRBV11-2
clone_size: .
d_call: .